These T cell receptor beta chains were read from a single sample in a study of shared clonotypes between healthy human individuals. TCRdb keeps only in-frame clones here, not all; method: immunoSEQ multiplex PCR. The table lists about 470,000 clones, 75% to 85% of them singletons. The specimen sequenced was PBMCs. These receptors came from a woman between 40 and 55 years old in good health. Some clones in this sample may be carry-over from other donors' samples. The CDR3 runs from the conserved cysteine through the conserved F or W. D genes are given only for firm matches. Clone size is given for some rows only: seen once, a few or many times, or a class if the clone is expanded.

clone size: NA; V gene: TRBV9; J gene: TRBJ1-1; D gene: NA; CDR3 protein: CASNRGGLNTEAFF; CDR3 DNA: TGTGCCAGTAACCGTGGGGGGTTGAACACTGAAGCTTTCTTT
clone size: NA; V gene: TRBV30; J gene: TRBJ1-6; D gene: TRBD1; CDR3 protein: CAWSAGGTGLSPLHF; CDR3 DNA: TGTGCCTGGAGTGCAGGCGGGACAGGACTTTCACCCCTCCACTTT
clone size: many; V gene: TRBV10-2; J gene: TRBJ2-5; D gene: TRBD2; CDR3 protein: CASRTSGEETQYF; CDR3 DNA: TGCGCCAGCAGGACTAGCGGGGAAGAGACCCAGTACTTC
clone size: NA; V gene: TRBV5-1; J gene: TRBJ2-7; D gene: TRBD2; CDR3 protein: CASGKTSGSYEQYF; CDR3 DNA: TGCGCCAGCGGAAAGACTAGCGGGAGTTACGAGCAGTACTTC
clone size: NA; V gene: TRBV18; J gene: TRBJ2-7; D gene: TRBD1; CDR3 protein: CASSSGTANEQYF; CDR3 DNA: TGTGCCAGCTCATCCGGGACAGCAAACGAGCAGTACTTC
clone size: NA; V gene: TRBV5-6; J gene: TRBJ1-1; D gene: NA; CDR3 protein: CASSLWRTGVPEAFF; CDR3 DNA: TGTGCCAGCAGCTTATGGCGAACTGGGGTCCCTGAAGCTTTCTTT
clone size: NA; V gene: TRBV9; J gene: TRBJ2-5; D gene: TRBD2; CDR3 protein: CASSERLAGMETQYF; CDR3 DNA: TGTGCCAGCAGCGAAAGACTAGCGGGGATGGAGACCCAGTACTTC
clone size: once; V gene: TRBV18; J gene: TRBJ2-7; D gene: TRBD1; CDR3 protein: CASSPGRDSLSYEQYF; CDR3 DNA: TGTGCCAGCTCACCAGGTAGGGACAGCCTGTCCTACGAGCAGTACTTC
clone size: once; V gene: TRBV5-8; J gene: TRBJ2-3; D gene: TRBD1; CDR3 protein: CASSLHRQGFTDTQYF; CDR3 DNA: TGTGCCAGCAGCTTACACCGACAGGGCTTCACAGATACGCAGTATTTT
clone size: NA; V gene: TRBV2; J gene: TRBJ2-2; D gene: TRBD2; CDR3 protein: CASSFSGRLGELFF; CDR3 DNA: TGTGCCAGCTCCTTTAGCGGGAGGCTCGGGGAGCTGTTTTTT
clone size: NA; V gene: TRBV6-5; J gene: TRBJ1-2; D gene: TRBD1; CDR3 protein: CASRPGQGANYGYTF; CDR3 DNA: TGTGCCAGCAGACCCGGACAGGGAGCTAACTATGGCTACACCTTC
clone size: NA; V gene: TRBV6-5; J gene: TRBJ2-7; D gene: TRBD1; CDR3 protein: CASRRDRGGSYEQYF; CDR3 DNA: TGTGCCAGCAGGAGGGACAGGGGGGGTTCCTACGAGCAGTACTTC
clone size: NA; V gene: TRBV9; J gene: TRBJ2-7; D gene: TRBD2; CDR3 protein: CASSPGGGGDYEQYF; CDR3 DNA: TGTGCCAGCAGCCCCGGGGGGGGAGGAGATTACGAGCAGTACTTC
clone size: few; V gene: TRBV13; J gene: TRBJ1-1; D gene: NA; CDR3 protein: CASSLRQNTEAFF; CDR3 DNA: TGTGCCAGCAGCTTACGCCAGAACACTGAAGCTTTCTTT